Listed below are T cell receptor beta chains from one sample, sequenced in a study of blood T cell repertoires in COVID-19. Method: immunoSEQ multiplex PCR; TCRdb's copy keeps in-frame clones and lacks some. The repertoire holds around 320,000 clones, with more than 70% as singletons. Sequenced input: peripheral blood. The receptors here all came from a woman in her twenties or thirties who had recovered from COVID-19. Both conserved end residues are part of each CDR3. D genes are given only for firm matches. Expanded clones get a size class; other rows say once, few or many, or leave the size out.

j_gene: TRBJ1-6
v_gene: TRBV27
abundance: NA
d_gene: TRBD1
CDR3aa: CASSLRGDRVSYNSPLHF
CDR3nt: TGTGCCAGCAGTTTACGGGGGGACAGGGTCTCCTATAATTCACCCCTCCACTTT

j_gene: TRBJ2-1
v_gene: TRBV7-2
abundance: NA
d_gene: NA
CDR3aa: CASSLRGITTWGGDNEQFF
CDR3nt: TGTGCCAGCAGCTTAAGGGGTATAACTACTTGGGGAGGAGACAATGAGCAGTTCTTC

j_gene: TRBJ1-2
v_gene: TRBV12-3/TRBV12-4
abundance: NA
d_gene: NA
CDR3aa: CASSSPVGLNYTF
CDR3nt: TGTGCCAGCAGTTCGCCCGTGGGGCTCAACTACACCTTC

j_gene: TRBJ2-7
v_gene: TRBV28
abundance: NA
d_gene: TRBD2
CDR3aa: CASSAAGGYYEQYF
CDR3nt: TGTGCCAGCAGTGCAGCGGGGGGGTACTACGAGCAGTACTTC

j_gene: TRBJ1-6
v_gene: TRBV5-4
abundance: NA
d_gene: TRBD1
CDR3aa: CASSRGGDRRSNSPLHF
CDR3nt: TGTGCCAGCAGCCGGGGCGGGGACAGGAGGTCCAATTCACCCCTCCACTTT

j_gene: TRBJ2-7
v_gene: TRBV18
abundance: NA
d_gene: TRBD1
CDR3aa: CASSRAGTGGPYEQYF
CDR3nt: TGTGCCAGCTCACGCGCCGGAACAGGGGGCCCCTACGAGCAGTACTTC

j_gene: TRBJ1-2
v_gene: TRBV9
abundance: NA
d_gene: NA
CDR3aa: CASSGRTLGGIGYGYTF
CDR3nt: TGTGCCAGCAGCGGGAGGACCCTGGGGGGGATCGGCTATGGCTACACCTTC

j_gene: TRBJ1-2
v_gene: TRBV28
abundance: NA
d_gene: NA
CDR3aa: CASSDRNYGYTF
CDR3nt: TGTGCCAGCAGCGACAGAAACTATGGCTACACCTTC

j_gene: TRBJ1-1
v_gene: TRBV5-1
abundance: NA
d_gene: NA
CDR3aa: CASSRGHGNTEAFF
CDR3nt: TGCGCCAGCAGCAGGGGACACGGGAACACTGAAGCTTTCTTT

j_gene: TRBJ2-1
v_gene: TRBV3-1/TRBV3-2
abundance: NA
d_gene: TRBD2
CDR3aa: CASSGRGENEQFF
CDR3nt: TGTGCCAGCAGCGGCCGGGGGGAGAATGAGCAGTTCTTC

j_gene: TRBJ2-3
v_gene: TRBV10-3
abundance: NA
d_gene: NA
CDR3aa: CAIMGAATDTQYF
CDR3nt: TGTGCCATCATGGGGGCGGCCACAGATACGCAGTATTTT

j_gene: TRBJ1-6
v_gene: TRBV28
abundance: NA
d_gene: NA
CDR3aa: CASSLEAGNYNSPLHF
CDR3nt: TGTGCCAGCAGTTTAGAAGCAGGCAACTATAATTCACCCCTCCACTTT

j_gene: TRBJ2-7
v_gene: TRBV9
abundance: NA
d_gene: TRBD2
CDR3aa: CASSAEWGGTYEQYF
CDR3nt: TGTGCCAGCAGCGCAGAGTGGGGGGGGACCTACGAGCAGTACTTC

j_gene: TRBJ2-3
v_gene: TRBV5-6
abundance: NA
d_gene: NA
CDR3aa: CASSFIRSTDTQYF
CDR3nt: TGTGCCAGCAGCTTTATCAGAAGCACAGATACGCAGTATTTT

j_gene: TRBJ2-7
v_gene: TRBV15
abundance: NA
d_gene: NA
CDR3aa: CATSSGGEAYEQYF
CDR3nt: TGTGCCACCAGCAGTGGAGGGGAGGCCTACGAGCAGTACTTC

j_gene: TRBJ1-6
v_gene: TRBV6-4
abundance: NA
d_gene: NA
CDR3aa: CASSLTSSDSPLHF
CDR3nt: TGTGCCAGCAGTCTCACATCCAGTGATTCACCCCTCCACTTT

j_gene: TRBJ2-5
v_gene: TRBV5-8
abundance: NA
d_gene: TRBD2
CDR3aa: CASSLGLAGGAQETQYF
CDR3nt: TGTGCCAGCAGCTTAGGACTAGCGGGGGGCGCGCAAGAGACCCAGTACTTC

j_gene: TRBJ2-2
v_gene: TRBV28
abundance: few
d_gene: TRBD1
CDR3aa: CASSDRENTGELFF
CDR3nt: TGTGCCAGCAGCGACAGGGAGAACACCGGGGAGCTGTTTTTT

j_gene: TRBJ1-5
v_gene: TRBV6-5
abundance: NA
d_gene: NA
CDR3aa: CASRSLQGSNQPQHF
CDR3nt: TGTGCCAGCAGATCACTTCAGGGTAGCAATCAGCCCCAGCATTTT

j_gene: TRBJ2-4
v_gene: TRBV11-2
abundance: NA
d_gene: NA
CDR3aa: CASSSLRGSENIQYF
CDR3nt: TGTGCCAGCAGCTCGTTACGGGGATCGGAAAACATTCAGTACTTC

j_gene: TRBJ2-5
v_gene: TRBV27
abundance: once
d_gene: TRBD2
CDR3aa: CASSLISMGGDQETQYF
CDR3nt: TGTGCCAGCAGTTTGATATCTATGGGAGGGGACCAAGAGACCCAGTACTTC

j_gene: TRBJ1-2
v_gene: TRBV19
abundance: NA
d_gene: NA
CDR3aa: CASIGVTEGNYGYTF
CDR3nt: TGTGCCAGTATTGGGGTCACGGAGGGCAACTATGGCTACACCTTC

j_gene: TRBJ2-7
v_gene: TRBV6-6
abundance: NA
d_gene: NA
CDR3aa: CASRQGDYEQYF
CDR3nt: TGTGCCAGCAGACAGGGCGACTACGAGCAGTACTTC

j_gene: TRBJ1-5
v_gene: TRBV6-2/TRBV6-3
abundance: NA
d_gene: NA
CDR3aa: CASSRPESQPQHF
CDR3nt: TGTGCCAGCAGCCGCCCCGAGAGTCAGCCCCAGCATTTT

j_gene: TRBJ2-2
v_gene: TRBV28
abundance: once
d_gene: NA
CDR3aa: CASSTRVSRVRSNTGELFF
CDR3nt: TGTGCCAGCAGCACCAGAGTAAGCAGGGTTAGATCGAACACCGGGGAGCTGTTTTTT

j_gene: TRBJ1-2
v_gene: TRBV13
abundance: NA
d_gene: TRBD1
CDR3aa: CASSLRAAGTGGYYGYTF
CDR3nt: TGTGCCAGCAGCTTACGGGCGGCGGGGACAGGGGGGTACTATGGCTACACCTTC

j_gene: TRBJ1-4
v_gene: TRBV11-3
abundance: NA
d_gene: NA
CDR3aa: CASSLEVDFVRVDGEKLFF
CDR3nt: TGTGCCAGCAGCTTAGAAGTGGATTTTGTGAGGGTGGATGGGGAAAAACTGTTTTTT

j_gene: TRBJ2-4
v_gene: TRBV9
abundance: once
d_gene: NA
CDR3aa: CASQGPSGIQYF
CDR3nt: TGTGCCAGCCAGGGTCCGTCGGGCATTCAGTACTTC